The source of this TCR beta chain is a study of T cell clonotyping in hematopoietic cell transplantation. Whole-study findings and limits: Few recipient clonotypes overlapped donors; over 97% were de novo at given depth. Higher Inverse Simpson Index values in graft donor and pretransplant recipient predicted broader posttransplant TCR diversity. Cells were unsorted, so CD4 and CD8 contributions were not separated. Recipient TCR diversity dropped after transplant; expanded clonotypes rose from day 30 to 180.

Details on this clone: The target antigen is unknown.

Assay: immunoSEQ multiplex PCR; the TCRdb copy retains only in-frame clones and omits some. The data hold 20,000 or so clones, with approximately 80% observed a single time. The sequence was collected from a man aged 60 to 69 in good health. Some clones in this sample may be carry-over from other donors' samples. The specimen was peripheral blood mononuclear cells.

In DNA, the CDR3 is TGTGCCAGCAGCTTAGCCGAAGGACAGGGATCCTCCTACGAGCAGTACTTC. Translation: CASSLAEGQGSSYEQYF. The chain joins TRBV13 to TRBJ2-7; 8 nucleotides agree with TRBD1. Germline V gene sequence: CDR1 PRHDT, CDR2 FYEKMQ (reference sequence). Trimming took 1 base from V and 0 from J; bases not matched to a gene: 8. CDR3 size: 17 residues.